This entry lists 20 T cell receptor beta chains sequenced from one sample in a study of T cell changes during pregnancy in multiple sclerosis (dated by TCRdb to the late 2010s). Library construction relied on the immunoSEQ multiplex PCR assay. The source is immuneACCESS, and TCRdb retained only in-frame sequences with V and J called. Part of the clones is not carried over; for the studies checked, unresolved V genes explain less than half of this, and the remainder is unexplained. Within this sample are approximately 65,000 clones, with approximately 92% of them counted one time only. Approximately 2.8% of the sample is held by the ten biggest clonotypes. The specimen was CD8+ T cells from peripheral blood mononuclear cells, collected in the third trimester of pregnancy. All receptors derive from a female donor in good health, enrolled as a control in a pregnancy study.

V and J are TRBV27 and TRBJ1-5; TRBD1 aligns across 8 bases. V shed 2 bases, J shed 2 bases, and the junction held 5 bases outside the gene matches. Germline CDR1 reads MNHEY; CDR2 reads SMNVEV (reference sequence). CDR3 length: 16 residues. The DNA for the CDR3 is TGTGCCAGCAGTTTAACGGACAGGGACGGCAATCAGCCCCAGCATTTT. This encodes CASSLTDRDGNQPQHF.

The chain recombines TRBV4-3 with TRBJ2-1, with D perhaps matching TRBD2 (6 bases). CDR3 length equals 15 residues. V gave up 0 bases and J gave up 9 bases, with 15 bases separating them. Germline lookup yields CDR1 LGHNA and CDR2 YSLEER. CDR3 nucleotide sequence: TGCGCCAGCAGCCAAGAAACGGGCGGGGCGCTTGAGCAGTTCTTC. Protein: CASSQETGGALEQFF.

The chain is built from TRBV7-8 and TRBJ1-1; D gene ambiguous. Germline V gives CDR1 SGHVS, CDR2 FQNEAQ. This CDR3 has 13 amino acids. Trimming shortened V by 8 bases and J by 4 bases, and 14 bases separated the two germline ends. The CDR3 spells CASVPVLSTEAFF. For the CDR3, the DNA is TGTGCCAGCGTTCCGGTCCTTTCCACTGAAGCTTTCTTT.

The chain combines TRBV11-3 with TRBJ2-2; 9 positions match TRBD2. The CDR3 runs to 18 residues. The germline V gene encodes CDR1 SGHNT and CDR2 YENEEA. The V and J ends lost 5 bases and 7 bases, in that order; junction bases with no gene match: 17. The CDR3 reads CASSPNYQAGGPNGELFF. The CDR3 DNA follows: TGTGCCAGCAGCCCCAATTACCAGGCGGGGGGGCCAAACGGGGAGCTGTTTTTT.

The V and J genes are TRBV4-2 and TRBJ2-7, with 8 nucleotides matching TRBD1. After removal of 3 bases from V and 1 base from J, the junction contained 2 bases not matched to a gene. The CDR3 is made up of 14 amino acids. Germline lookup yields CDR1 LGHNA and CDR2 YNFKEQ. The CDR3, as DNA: TGTGCCAGCAGCCAGAACAGGGGGTCCTACGAGCAGTACTTC. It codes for CASSQNRGSYEQYF.

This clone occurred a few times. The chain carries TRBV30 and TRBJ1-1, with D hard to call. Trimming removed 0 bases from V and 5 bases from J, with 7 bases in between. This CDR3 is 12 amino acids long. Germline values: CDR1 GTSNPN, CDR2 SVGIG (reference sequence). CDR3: CAWSVALTEAFF. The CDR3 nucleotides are TGTGCCTGGAGTGTAGCGTTGACTGAAGCTTTCTTT.

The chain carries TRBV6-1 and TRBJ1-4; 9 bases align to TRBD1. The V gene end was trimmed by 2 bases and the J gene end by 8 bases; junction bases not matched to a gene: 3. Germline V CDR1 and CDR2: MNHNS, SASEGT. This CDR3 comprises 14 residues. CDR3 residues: CASSEIGQGEKLFF. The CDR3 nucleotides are TGTGCCAGCAGTGAAATCGGACAGGGGGAAAAACTGTTTTTT.

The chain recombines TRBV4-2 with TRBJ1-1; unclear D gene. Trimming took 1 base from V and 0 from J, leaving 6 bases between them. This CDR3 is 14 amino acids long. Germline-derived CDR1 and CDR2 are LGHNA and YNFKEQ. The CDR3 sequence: CASSQGNMNTEAFF. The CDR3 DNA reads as TGTGCCAGCAGCCAAGGTAACATGAACACTGAAGCTTTCTTT.

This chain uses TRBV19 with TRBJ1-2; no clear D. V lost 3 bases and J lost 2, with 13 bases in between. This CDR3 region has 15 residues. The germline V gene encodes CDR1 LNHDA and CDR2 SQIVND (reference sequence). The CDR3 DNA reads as TGTGCCAGTAGTATTTACGAGGCTTTGAACTATGGCTACACCTTC. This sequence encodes CASSIYEALNYGYTF.

Here the CDR3 DNA reads TGTGCCAGTAGTATAGATATAGGGGTCACTGAAGCTTTCTTT. This codes for CASSIDIGVTEAFF. The V and J genes are TRBV19 and TRBJ1-1, with D perhaps TRBD1 (5 bases). Trimming stripped 0 bases from V and 4 bases from J, with 9 bases between. This CDR3 comprises 14 residues. Germline CDR1 is LNHDA and CDR2 is SQIVND (reference sequence).

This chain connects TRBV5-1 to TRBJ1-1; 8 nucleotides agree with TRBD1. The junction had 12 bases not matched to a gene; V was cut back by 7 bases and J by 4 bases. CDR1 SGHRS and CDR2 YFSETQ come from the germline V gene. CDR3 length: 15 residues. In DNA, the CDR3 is TGCGCCAGCGCATCCTCAGGGGACAGGCTCACTGAAGCTTTCTTT. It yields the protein CASASSGDRLTEAFF.

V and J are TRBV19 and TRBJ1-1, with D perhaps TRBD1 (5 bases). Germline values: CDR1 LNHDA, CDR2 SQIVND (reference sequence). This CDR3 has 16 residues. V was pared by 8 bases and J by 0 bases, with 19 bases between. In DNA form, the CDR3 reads TGTGCCAGTGAAACCGGGACTTTCGTAATGAACACTGAAGCTTTCTTT. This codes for CASETGTFVMNTEAFF.

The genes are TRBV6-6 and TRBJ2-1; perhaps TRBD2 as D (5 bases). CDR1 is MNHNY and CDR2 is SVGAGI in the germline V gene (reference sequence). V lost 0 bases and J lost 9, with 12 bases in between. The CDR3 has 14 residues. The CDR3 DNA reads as TGTGCCAGCAGTTACTCATTTCGGGGTGGTGAGCAGTTCTTC. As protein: CASSYSFRGGEQFF.

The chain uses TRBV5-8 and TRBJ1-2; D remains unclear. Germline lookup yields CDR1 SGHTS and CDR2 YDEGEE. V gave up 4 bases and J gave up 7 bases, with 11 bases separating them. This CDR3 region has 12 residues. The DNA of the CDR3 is TGTGCCAGCAGCCCTTATCGTTTTGGCTACACCTTC. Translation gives CASSPYRFGYTF.

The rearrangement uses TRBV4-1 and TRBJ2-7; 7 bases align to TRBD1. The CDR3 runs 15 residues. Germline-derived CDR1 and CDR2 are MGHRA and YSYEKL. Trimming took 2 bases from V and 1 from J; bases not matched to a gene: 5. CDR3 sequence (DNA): TGCGCCAGCAGCCAAATGACAGGGCATTCCTACGAGCAGTACTTC. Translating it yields CASSQMTGHSYEQYF.

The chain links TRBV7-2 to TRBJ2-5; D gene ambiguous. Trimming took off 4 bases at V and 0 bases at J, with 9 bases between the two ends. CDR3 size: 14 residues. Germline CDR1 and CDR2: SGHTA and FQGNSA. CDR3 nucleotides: TGTGCCAGCAGCTCCCTCGGGTACCAAGAGACCCAGTACTTC. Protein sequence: CASSSLGYQETQYF.

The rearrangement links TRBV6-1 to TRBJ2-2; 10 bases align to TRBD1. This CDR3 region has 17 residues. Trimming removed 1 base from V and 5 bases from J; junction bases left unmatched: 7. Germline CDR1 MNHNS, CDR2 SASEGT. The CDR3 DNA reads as TGTGCCAGCAGTGAAGTCCCGGGACAGGGGTTTACCGGGGAGCTGTTTTTT. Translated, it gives CASSEVPGQGFTGELFF.

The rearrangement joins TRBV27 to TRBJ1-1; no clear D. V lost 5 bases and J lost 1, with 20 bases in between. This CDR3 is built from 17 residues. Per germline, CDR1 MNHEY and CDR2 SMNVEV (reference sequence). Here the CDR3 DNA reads TGTGCCAGCAGTGATCCGGCAGACTCTATCGGGAACACTGAAGCTTTCTTT. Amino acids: CASSDPADSIGNTEAFF.

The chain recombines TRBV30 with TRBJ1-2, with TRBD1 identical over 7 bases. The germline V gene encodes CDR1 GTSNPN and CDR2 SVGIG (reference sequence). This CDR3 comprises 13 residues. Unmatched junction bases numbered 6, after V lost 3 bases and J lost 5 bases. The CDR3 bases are TGTGCCTGGAGGGGGACAGTTGCTTATGGCTACACCTTC. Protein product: CAWRGTVAYGYTF.

The CDR3 DNA is TGCAGCGTCCCCGAGTTAGGGAGGGACACTGAAGCTTTCTTT. This sequence encodes CSVPELGRDTEAFF. The chain employs TRBV29-1 and TRBJ1-1; D not certain. The CDR3 spans 14 residues. V gave up 6 bases and J gave up 3 bases, with 17 bases separating them. Germline loops: CDR1 SQVTM, CDR2 ANQGSEA. Combining the CDR3 with reference TRBV29-1 and TRBJ1-1 gives the whole variable domain SAVISQKPSRDICQRGTSLTIQCQVDSQVTMMFWYRQQPGQSLTLIATANQGSEATYESGFVIDKFPISRPNLTFSTLTVSNMSPEDSSIYLCSVPELGRDTEAFFGQGTRLTVV.